A selection of T cell receptor beta chains follows, all from one sample in a study of beta chain features in type 1 diabetes. TCRdb keeps only in-frame clones here, not all; method: immunoSEQ multiplex PCR. The data show approximately 170,000 clones, roughly 9% seen once. Material for sequencing was central memory CD4+ T cells from blood. The source is a woman in her late teens or twenties in good health. The conserved cysteine and the conserved F or W are not part of the CDR3 here. Each record gives: J gene, clone size, V gene, CDR3 protein. Some rows mark clone size as missing; the rest say once, few, many or name a class of expanded clone.

TRBJ2-5 few TRBV14 ASSQALAGVETQY
TRBJ2-5 - TRBV2 ASSGLAGRYQETQY
TRBJ2-7 - TRBV5-1 ASSFGASGPSYEQY
TRBJ2-1 - TRBV11-2 ASSQTGTSRQQF
TRBJ1-1 - TRBV18 ASSPGQGATEAF
TRBJ2-2 - TRBV9 ASSVQGSGTGELF
TRBJ2-5 few TRBV30 AWSVLQGGGETQY
TRBJ2-2 few TRBV4-3 ASSQTSGRRTGELF
TRBJ1-2 few TRBV4-1 ASSPGTAENYGYT
TRBJ2-7 - TRBV5-1 ASSLDQAGIDEQY
TRBJ1-5 few TRBV29-1 SVEEDRNQPQH
TRBJ1-4 few TRBV6-5 ASSGRTRGDEKLF
TRBJ2-5 few TRBV19 ASTPLGQVGETQY
TRBJ1-1 few TRBV2 ASSGLGRVNTEAF
TRBJ1-5 many TRBV28 ASGPATNNQPQH
TRBJ2-3 few TRBV30 AWDRGVTTDTQY
TRBJ2-5 few TRBV5-6 ASSSHETQY
TRBJ1-2 few TRBV7-9 ASSFRAGYGYT
TRBJ2-1 - TRBV6-1 ASSEEALGGIYNEQF
TRBJ2-6 - TRBV11-2 ASRFAYRGRGANVLT
TRBJ1-2 - TRBV7-2 ASTPGTAHGYT
TRBJ2-7 - TRBV7-9 ASSLDSNEQY